The entry below describes one TCR beta chain. This CDR3 is 15 amino acids long. The V segment lost 5 bases and the J segment 5 bases; nucleotides outside the gene matches: 11. CDR1 MGHRA and CDR2 YSYEKL come from the germline V gene. TCRdb reprocessed the RT-PCR reads via MiXCR and lists one record per CDR3 protein. Here the sample spans about 700,000 distinct CDR3 sequences, 11% to 15% being singletons. The sample was memory CD4+ T cells from blood. This receptor was obtained from a female donor in good health, serving as a healthy control. The chain is built from TRBV4-1 and TRBJ1-2, with 7 bases fitting TRBD1. The CDR3 bases are TGCGCCAGCAGCGTGGGACAGCCTCAGATTTATGGCTACACCTTC. Its protein product is CASSVGQPQIYGYTF.